The 25 T cell receptor beta chains reported below all come from one sample, sequenced in a study of T cells in localized non-small cell lung cancer. The data were produced by immunoSEQ multiplex PCR, yet TCRdb's version contains in-frame clones alone and is incomplete. This table holds fewer than 3,000 clones, roughly 40% found once. Sequenced here: lung tumor tissue, sampled before any cancer treatment. These receptors came from a woman aged 35 to 69 with stage II squamous cell lung carcinoma.

The V and J genes are TRBV28 and TRBJ1-2; D is possibly TRBD1 (5 bases). Trimming shortened V by 10 bases and J by 4 bases, and 22 bases separated the two germline ends. Germline V gives CDR1 MDHEN, CDR2 SYDVKM. The CDR3 is 15 residues long. CDR3 in amino acids: CAIQLTPRGSYGYTF. The CDR3 DNA reads TGTGCCATCCAGCTCACCCCGAGGGGAAGCTATGGCTACACCTTC.

This clone turned up a few times. The chain has TRBV6-8 and TRBJ2-7, with 10 bases lining up with TRBD2. The CDR3 is made up of 16 amino acids. The germline V gene has CDR1 MNHGY and CDR2 SAAAGT. Trimming took 3 bases from V and 2 from J; bases not matched to a gene: 7. The DNA for the CDR3 is TGTGCCAGCAGTTATCGATTAGCGGGAGGCCCCTACGAGCAGTACTTC. Its protein is CASSYRLAGGPYEQYF.

This chain links TRBV6-8 with TRBJ2-7, with D perhaps matching TRBD1 or TRBD2 (5 bases each). Germline V CDR1 and CDR2: MNHGY, SAAAGT. The length of the CDR3 is 17 residues. Trimming took 6 bases from V and 2 from J, leaving 23 bases between them. The CDR3 region has the DNA TGTGCCAGCAGCCTTACTCTCCTTGGGACGGTTGCCTACGAGCAGTACTTC. Protein: CASSLTLLGTVAYEQYF.

J is TRBJ2-3 and V is TRBV18; D is unclear. This CDR3 contains 13 residues. V was cut by 3 bases and J by 1 base, with 5 bases left in between. Germline V gene data show CDR1 as KGHSH and CDR2 as LQKENI. CDR3 sequence (DNA): TGTGCCAGCTCACCTATGGGCACAGATACGCAGTATTTT. It specifies CASSPMGTDTQYF.

By share, this clone ranks as medium-sized. V and J are TRBV6-7 and TRBJ1-1; the D is unclear. TRBV6-7 falls under the ORF class, with uncertain function. This CDR3 contains 14 residues. V was clipped by 0 bases and J by 3 bases, with 8 bases between them. CDR3 region: CASSYSAGDTEAFF. Written as DNA, the CDR3 is TGTGCCAGCAGTTACTCTGCCGGGGACACTGAAGCTTTCTTT.

This clone has just a few counts. The gene calls are TRBV4-1 and TRBJ2-1, with TRBD2 matching over 9 bases. The germline gives CDR1 MGHRA, CDR2 YSYEKL. Germline trimming cut 3 bases from V and 3 bases from J; bases unmatched to any gene: 12. This CDR3 is 18 amino acids long. CDR3 DNA sequence: TGCGCCAGCAGCCAGGACATCTCCCTAGCGGGGAGCTACAATGAGCAGTTCTTC. This gives the protein CASSQDISLAGSYNEQFF.

This clone was seen only once. CDR3 region: CASSPGQGNIQYF. The CDR3 bases are TGTGCCAGTAGTCCGGGACAGGGAAACATTCAGTACTTC. The chain links TRBV19 to TRBJ2-4; 9 bases map to TRBD1. Trimming at V came to 5 bases and at J to 6 bases, leaving 2 bases not matched to a gene. The CDR3 consists of 13 residues. CDR1 is LNHDA and CDR2 is SQIVND in the germline V gene (reference sequence).

The rearrangement uses TRBV28 and TRBJ1-4; D is ambiguous. CDR3 length equals 15 residues. V dropped 5 bases and J dropped 0 bases, with 10 bases sitting between them. Germline CDR1 is MDHEN and CDR2 is SYDVKM. The CDR3 nucleotides are TGTGCCAGCAGTCCCCCCCCAGCAACTAATGAAAAACTGTTTTTT. Translation: CASSPPPATNEKLFF.

This clone ranks as medium-sized. V gene TRBV6-8 combines with J gene TRBJ2-3; D possibly matches TRBD1 or TRBD2 (5 bases each). In germline, CDR1 is MNHGY, CDR2 SAAAGT. Between the trimmed V and J ends, which lost 10 bases and 4 bases, there was a span of 21 bases. This CDR3 spans 15 amino acids. The CDR3 spells CAITDPGTVPDTQYF. The CDR3 DNA follows: TGTGCCATCACCGACCCCGGGACCGTCCCAGATACGCAGTATTTT.

The table lists this clone with a few counts. The rearrangement joins TRBV11-3 to TRBJ1-5; D uncertain. Germline CDR1 SGHNT, CDR2 YENEEA. This CDR3 contains 14 residues. V dropped 2 bases and J dropped 6 bases, with 11 bases sitting between them. For the CDR3, the DNA is TGTGCCAGCAGCTTACGACCGGCAGCTCAGCCCCAGCATTTT. This sequence encodes CASSLRPAAQPQHF.

This sequence joins TRBV28 and TRBJ2-7; 15 bases are shared with TRBD2. Germline loops: CDR1 MDHEN, CDR2 SYDVKM. This CDR3 region has 15 residues. V dropped 4 bases and J dropped 7; count of bases not matched to a gene: 5. This CDR3 reads CASSSGLAGGLEQYF. As DNA, the CDR3 is TGTGCCAGCAGTTCCGGACTAGCGGGGGGGTTAGAGCAGTACTTC. The variable domain in full, completed from reference TRBV28 and TRBJ2-7, reads DVKVTQSSRYLVKRTGEKVFLECVQDMDHENMFWYRQDPGLGLRLIYFSYDVKMKEKGDIPEGYSVSREKKERFSLILESASTNQTSMYLCASSSGLAGGLEQYFGPGTRLTVT.

V and J are TRBV6-8 and TRBJ2-3; D is uncertain. The length of the CDR3 is 12 residues. Germline-derived CDR1 and CDR2 are MNHGY and SAAAGT. The ends were cut back, 8 bases at V and 0 bases at J, with 6 bases in the middle. This CDR3 reads CASSRSTDTQYF. The DNA for the CDR3 is TGTGCCAGCTCAAGGAGCACAGATACGCAGTATTTT.

This clone was observed a handful of times. The chain joins TRBV7-6 to TRBJ1-2, with D perhaps matching TRBD1 (5 bases). CDR1 is SGHVS, CDR2 FNYEAQ, per germline. V was trimmed by 3 bases and J by 4 bases, leaving 12 bases between them. CDR3 length: 14 amino acids. The CDR3 loop is CASSFGGAIYGYTF. Written as DNA, the CDR3 is TGTGCCAGCAGCTTCGGCGGGGCCATCTATGGCTACACCTTC.

The chain is built from TRBV28 and TRBJ1-1; 9 bases fit TRBD1. The CDR3 covers 14 residues. V was pared by 7 bases and J by 5 bases, with 8 bases of the junction left unmatched. Germline lookup yields CDR1 MDHEN and CDR2 SYDVKM. The CDR3 protein is CASIGTGLATEAFF. CDR3 DNA sequence: TGTGCCAGCATCGGGACAGGGTTGGCAACTGAAGCTTTCTTT.

V is TRBV18 and J is TRBJ2-7; TRBD1 aligns across 9 bases. CDR1 is KGHSH, CDR2 LQKENI, per germline. V shed 6 bases, J shed 2 bases, and the junction held 2 bases outside the gene matches. The CDR3 is 13 residues long. In DNA, the CDR3 is TGTGCCAGCTCGGGACAGGGTACCTACGAGCAGTACTTC. It codes for CASSGQGTYEQYF.

J is TRBJ1-4 and V is TRBV7-6, with 7 bases aligning to TRBD1. The CDR3 runs 16 residues. V lost 10 bases to trimming and J lost 4 bases; unmatched junction nucleotides: 15. Germline V gene lookup returns CDR1 SGHVS and CDR2 FNYEAQ. The CDR3 nucleotides are TGTGCCACCGCCGAGATAGGGGGCGAGATTAATGAAAAACTGTTTTTT. As protein: CATAEIGGEINEKLFF. Supplemented by reference TRBV7-6 and TRBJ1-4, the full variable domain reads GAGVSQSPRYKVTKRGQDVALRCDPISGHVSLYWYRQALGQGPEFLTYFNYEAQQDKSGLPNDRFSAERPEGSISTLTIQRTEQRDSAMYRCATAEIGGEINEKLFFGSGTQLSVL.

This clone was observed a single time. The chain is built from TRBV28 and TRBJ1-5, with D tentatively TRBD1 (6 bases). Germline-derived CDR1 and CDR2 are MDHEN and SYDVKM. Trimming pared 7 bases from V and 7 bases from J, leaving 14 bases between. The CDR3 has 13 amino acids. The CDR3 nucleotides read TGTGCCAGCATTACAGGGTTTTTACAGCCCCAGCATTTT. Amino acid sequence: CASITGFLQPQHF.

This clone counts as medium-sized. J is TRBJ2-1 and V is TRBV9, with 12 bases fitting TRBD2. Germline V CDR1 and CDR2: SGDLS, YYNGEE. J was trimmed by 4 bases and V by 4 bases; bases with no gene match: 3. This CDR3 contains 15 residues. CDR3 residues: CASSTGLAGYNEQFF. The CDR3 coding sequence is TGTGCCAGCAGCACTGGACTAGCGGGATACAATGAGCAGTTCTTC.

J is TRBJ2-5 and V is TRBV19, with D tentatively TRBD2 (5 bases). V was shortened by 6 bases and J by 2 bases, with 10 bases between the two germline ends. The CDR3 sequence is 13 residues long. Per germline, CDR1 LNHDA and CDR2 SQIVND (reference sequence). CDR3: CASSKDSQETQYF. Here the CDR3 DNA reads TGTGCCAGTAGCAAGGACTCTCAAGAGACCCAGTACTTC.

This clone appeared a few times. The chain has TRBV11-3 and TRBJ1-4; 8 bases are a match to TRBD1. The CDR3 length is 15 residues. Trimming removed 5 bases from V and 7 bases from J; junction bases left unmatched: 9. Germline V lookup: CDR1 SGHNT, CDR2 YENEEA. The chain's CDR3 is CASSGQGRLGEKLFF. For the CDR3, the DNA is TGTGCCAGCAGCGGACAGGGCCGGTTGGGTGAAAAACTGTTTTTT.

This chain links TRBV11-3 with TRBJ1-1; no definite D call. V lost 1 base to trimming and J lost 5 bases, with 11 bases between them. The CDR3 spans 14 residues. Germline CDR1 reads SGHNT; CDR2 reads YENEEA. The CDR3 DNA reads as TGTGCCAGCAGCTTAGGGGGTAGGCGGACTGAAGCTTTCTTT. Amino acids: CASSLGGRRTEAFF.

The chain combines TRBV18 with TRBJ1-1; tentatively, D is TRBD1 (5 bases). Germline CDR1 is KGHSH and CDR2 is LQKENI. This CDR3 contains 12 residues. V was pared by 2 bases and J by 8 bases, with 9 bases between. CDR3 sequence: CASSPGDSEAFF. CDR3 bases: TGTGCCAGCTCACCAGGGGACTCAGAAGCTTTCTTT.

The chain is built from TRBV11-3 and TRBJ2-1; D may be TRBD1 (5 bases). V lost 3 bases and J 9 bases, leaving 18 bases between the germline ends. The CDR3 is 15 residues long. Looked up from germline, CDR1 is SGHNT and CDR2 is YENEEA. The CDR3 sequence: CASSLGKGLRSEQFF. CDR3 coding DNA: TGTGCCAGCAGCTTGGGGAAGGGGCTGAGGAGTGAGCAGTTCTTC.

This clone was seen only once. The chain links TRBV29-1 to TRBJ2-3; D not resolved. CDR1 and CDR2 from the germline V gene are SQVTM and ANQGSEA. V lost 2 bases to trimming and J lost 1 base, with 13 bases between them. There are 15 residues in the CDR3. For the CDR3, the DNA is TGCAGCGTTGAAAATCAGGTTGGCGGCACAGATACGCAGTATTTT. Its translation: CSVENQVGGTDTQYF.

This clone occurred a few times. V is TRBV19 and J is TRBJ2-3; possible D gene TRBD1, 6 bases. CDR3 size: 13 residues. Germline values: CDR1 LNHDA, CDR2 SQIVND (reference sequence). The V and J ends lost 6 bases and 2 bases respectively, with 9 bases between them. CDR3 sequence (DNA): TGTGCCAGTAGGACAGGCAACACAGATACGCAGTATTTT. It codes for CASRTGNTDTQYF.